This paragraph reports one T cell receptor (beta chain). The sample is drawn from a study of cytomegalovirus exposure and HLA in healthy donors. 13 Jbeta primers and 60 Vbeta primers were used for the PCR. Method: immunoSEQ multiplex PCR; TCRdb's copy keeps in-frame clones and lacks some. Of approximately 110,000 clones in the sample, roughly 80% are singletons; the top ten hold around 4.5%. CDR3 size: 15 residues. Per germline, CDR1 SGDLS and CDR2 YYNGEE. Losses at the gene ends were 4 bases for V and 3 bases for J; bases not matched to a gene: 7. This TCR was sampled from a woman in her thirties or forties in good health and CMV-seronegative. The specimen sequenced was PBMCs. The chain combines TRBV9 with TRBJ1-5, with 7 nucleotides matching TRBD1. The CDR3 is CASSPWDRPNQPQHF. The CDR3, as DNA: TGTGCCAGCAGCCCCTGGGACAGACCCAATCAGCCCCAGCATTTT. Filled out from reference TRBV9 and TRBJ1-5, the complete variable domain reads DSGVTQTPKHLITATGQRVTLRCSPRSGDLSVYWYQQSLDQGLQFLIQYYNGEERAKGNILERFSAQQFPDLHSELNLSSLELGDSALYFCASSPWDRPNQPQHFGDGTRLSIL.